Included here is one TCR beta chain sequence, with context. Its matching antigen is unknown. cDNA carried unique molecular identifiers, and a universal primer site was added by template switching. TCRdb reprocessed the 5' RACE reads with MiXCR, giving one entry per CDR3 protein. The table includes about 890,000 distinct CDR3 sequences, roughly 12% detected once. The trim removed 0 bases at V and 1 base at J, leaving 6 bases unmatched. Germline CDR1 is LGHDT and CDR2 is YNNKEL (reference sequence). This CDR3 region has 17 residues. This specimen comes from a study of identical twins. Overall study findings and caveats: The study found excess low generation probability among twin-shared out-of-frame alpha sequences.

This sample also belongs to another study, concerning yellow fever vaccine responses in identical twins.

Source material: PBMCs. The chain combines TRBV3-1 with TRBJ2-5; TRBD2 matches at 9 bases. This TCR derives from a young woman in good health. Here the CDR3 DNA reads TGTGCCAGCAGCCAAGATCGCCTGACTAGCGGCCAAGAGACCCAGTACTTC. Amino acids: CASSQDRLTSGQETQYF.